The clone carrying this T cell receptor (beta chain) has a count of ten or more. The antigen is undetermined. The read ends 3 residues early relative to the CDR3; the germline J gene fills the gap. The V and J ends lost 9 bases and 3 bases respectively, with 14 bases between them. The germline gives CDR1 LNHNV, CDR2 YYDKDF (reference sequence). The CDR3 runs to 13 residues. Control and CVID samples contributed equal amounts of genomic DNA. Method: immunoSEQ multiplex PCR; TCRdb's copy keeps in-frame clones and lacks some. The repertoire has some 34,000 clones, none seen only once; the ten largest take around 6.4%. The data derive from a study of T cell clonality in common variable immunodeficiency. Study-level points and caveats: Common variable immunodeficiency TCR beta sequences reportedly had fewer deletions and N-nucleotide insertions. CVID patient heterogeneity limited repertoire-clinical complication correlations.

Sequenced input: peripheral blood mononuclear cells. V and J are TRBV15 and TRBJ1-2; maybe TRBD1 (5 bases). This TCR came from a human donor with common variable immunodeficiency. CDR3 DNA, as far as it was read: TGTGCCACTAGAACCGGAGGGGACTATGGC. Translated: CATRTGGDYG. Given in full, the CDR3 is CATRTGGDYGYTF.